This entry lists 24 T cell receptor beta chains sequenced from one sample in a study of CD8+ T cells in alopecia areata. Following extraction, RNA underwent reverse transcription to cDNA, which served as the sequencing template. The data were produced by immunoSEQ multiplex PCR, yet TCRdb's version contains in-frame clones alone and is incomplete. The sample holds around 140,000 clones, about 49% seen once. Here the sequenced sample was CD8+ T cells sorted from blood, taken at week 0. These receptors came from a human donor with alopecia areata.

The genes are TRBV9 and TRBJ1-2; 8 bases agree with TRBD1. The CDR3 length is 16 residues. Germline CDR1 SGDLS, CDR2 YYNGEE. V shed 2 bases, J shed 2 bases, and the junction held 8 bases outside the gene matches. The CDR3 here is CASSVHSGGANYGYTF. In DNA, the CDR3 is TGTGCCAGCAGCGTCCATTCAGGGGGCGCGAACTATGGCTACACCTTC.

The chain carries TRBV5-1 and TRBJ2-7; the D gene is possibly TRBD1 (6 bases). Germline V gene lookup returns CDR1 SGHRS and CDR2 YFSETQ. With 4 bases removed from V and 2 bases from J, the gap between germline ends came to 13 bases. The CDR3 length is 14 residues. CDR3 bases: TGCGCCAGCAGCAAGGACAGACCTCCCTACGAGCAGTACTTC. This gives the protein CASSKDRPPYEQYF.

The V call is TRBV27, the J call TRBJ2-1; D is possibly TRBD1 (5 bases). V was shortened by 5 bases and J by 1 base, with 12 bases between the two germline ends. CDR1 and CDR2 from the germline V gene are MNHEY and SMNVEV (reference sequence). This CDR3 comprises 15 residues. The CDR3 protein is CASSPTDPSYNEQFF. CDR3 DNA sequence: TGTGCCAGCAGTCCGACAGACCCTTCCTACAATGAGCAGTTCTTC.

The chain uses TRBV27 and TRBJ2-1, with 7 bases aligning to TRBD2. Germline-derived CDR1 and CDR2 are MNHEY and SMNVEV (reference sequence). After removal of 3 bases from V and 4 bases from J, the junction contained 6 bases not matched to a gene. The length of the CDR3 is 15 residues. CDR3 in DNA: TGTGCCAGCAGTTTCGGGCGGGGGAAGTACAATGAGCAGTTCTTC. Translating gives CASSFGRGKYNEQFF.

The chain recombines TRBV30 with TRBJ1-2; D remains ambiguous. The germline V and J ends were trimmed by 0 bases and 2 bases, with 13 bases remaining between them. CDR1 GTSNPN and CDR2 SVGIG come from the germline V gene (reference sequence). This CDR3 contains 15 residues. CDR3: CAWSVLRNRNYGYTF. In DNA form, the CDR3 reads TGTGCCTGGAGTGTCCTACGGAATAGGAACTATGGCTACACCTTC.

This clone was counted a few times. The chain employs TRBV7-6 and TRBJ2-7, with unresolved D. Trimming took off 4 bases at V and 2 bases at J, with 15 bases between the two ends. From germline, CDR1 is SGHVS and CDR2 FNYEAQ. This CDR3 comprises 15 residues. In DNA form, the CDR3 reads TGTGCCAGCAGCTCTCTCCCGACGGTTCCCTACGAGCAGTACTTC. Translated, it gives CASSSLPTVPYEQYF.

The chain links TRBV6-5 to TRBJ2-7, with 10 positions matching TRBD1. V lost 6 bases and J lost 3; bases outside the gene matches: 8. The CDR3 sequence is 15 residues long. Germline V lookup: CDR1 MNHEY, CDR2 SVGAGI. The CDR3 loop reads CASSPGTGVIYEQYF. DNA of the CDR3: TGTGCCAGCAGCCCCGGGACAGGGGTTATCTACGAGCAGTACTTC.

The chain links TRBV7-8 to TRBJ2-2; D may be TRBD1 or TRBD2 (6 bases each). Germline lookup yields CDR1 SGHVS and CDR2 FQNEAQ. V lost 5 bases, J lost 5 bases, and 15 bases lay in between. CDR3 size: 15 residues. The DNA of the CDR3 is TGTGCCAGCAGCCTACAGGGCGGGATTACCGGGGAGCTGTTTTTT. Translated, it gives CASSLQGGITGELFF.

The chain couples TRBV13 to TRBJ1-2; TRBD1 aligns across 8 bases. The V gene end was trimmed by 1 base and the J gene end by 4 bases; junction bases not matched to a gene: 5. There are 15 residues in the CDR3. The germline CDR1 and CDR2 sequences are PRHDT and FYEKMQ (reference sequence). CDR3 amino acids: CASSLVRQGTYGYTF. Written as DNA, the CDR3 is TGTGCCAGCAGCTTAGTGCGACAGGGGACCTATGGCTACACCTTC.

This clone was counted between two and nine times. The V and J genes are TRBV5-5 and TRBJ2-1; maybe TRBD2 (7 bases). Trimming cost V 4 bases and J 5 bases, with 10 bases left between them. Looked up from germline, CDR1 is SGHKS and CDR2 is YYEKEE (reference sequence). The CDR3 totals 13 residues. The CDR3 bases are TGTGCCAGCAGCCGGGGGGCGAACAATGAGCAGTTCTTC. This sequence encodes CASSRGANNEQFF.

This chain connects TRBV6-5 to TRBJ2-3, with D possibly TRBD2 on 6 matching bases. V lost 0 bases and J lost 3, with 13 bases in between. CDR1 MNHEY and CDR2 SVGAGI come from the germline V gene. The CDR3 covers 16 residues. DNA of the CDR3: TGTGCCAGCAGTTACTCGGGGCGGGGTAAAACAGATACGCAGTATTTT. Translating gives CASSYSGRGKTDTQYF.

The V and J genes are TRBV6-1 and TRBJ2-5; TRBD1 aligns across 9 bases. J lost 1 base, V lost 5 bases, and 2 bases had no gene match. The CDR3 runs 14 residues. Germline V gene data show CDR1 as MNHNS and CDR2 as SASEGT. The CDR3 nucleotides are TGTGCCAGCAGTTCGACAGGGGGCCAAGAGACCCAGTACTTC. As protein: CASSSTGGQETQYF.

The genes are TRBV30 and TRBJ1-6; D remains unclear. Trimming removed 0 bases at V and 9 bases at J, with 12 bases between. Germline CDR1 reads GTSNPN; CDR2 reads SVGIG (reference sequence). This CDR3 is built from 14 residues. CDR3 DNA sequence: TGTGCCTGGAGTGTACTCCCATCAGCTTCACCCCTCCACTTT. It translates to CAWSVLPSASPLHF.

This clone was seen only a few times. The CDR3 bases are TGTGCCAGCAGCCTGCAGGAGGGCCGCTATAATTCACCCCTCCACTTT. This translates into CASSLQEGRYNSPLHF. The chain joins TRBV13 to TRBJ1-6; unclear D gene. CDR1 PRHDT and CDR2 FYEKMQ come from the germline V gene (reference sequence). The V end lost 5 bases, the J end lost 3 bases, and 14 bases lay between the germline ends. The CDR3 spans 16 residues.

This rearrangement joins TRBV14 to TRBJ2-7, with D perhaps matching TRBD2 (6 bases). Germline V gene data show CDR1 as SGHDN and CDR2 as FVKESK. V lost 3 bases and J lost 2, with 17 bases in between. The CDR3 loop spans 16 amino acids. In DNA form, the CDR3 reads TGTGCCAGCAGCCACTACGGGGGACGGGCCGCCTACGAGCAGTACTTC. Protein: CASSHYGGRAAYEQYF.

This clone showed up just a few times. This sequence joins TRBV4-3 and TRBJ2-2, with D unclear. Germline lookup yields CDR1 LGHNA and CDR2 YSLEER. V lost 0 bases, J lost 7 bases, and 9 bases lay in between. The CDR3 spans 14 residues. The CDR3 DNA follows: TGCGCCAGCAGCCAAGAGGGTCTTGACGGGGAGCTGTTTTTT. It codes for CASSQEGLDGELFF.

The rearrangement uses TRBV29-1 and TRBJ2-2; 10 positions match TRBD1. Germline CDR1 and CDR2: SQVTM and ANQGSEA. The length of the CDR3 is 14 residues. The trim removed 6 bases at V and 6 bases at J, leaving 7 bases unmatched. The CDR3 coding sequence is TGCAGCGTCCGGGGGGACAGGGGTGCCGGGGAGCTGTTTTTT. This translates into CSVRGDRGAGELFF.

This sequence joins TRBV27 and TRBJ2-2, with 9 bases fitting TRBD1. V gave up 4 bases and J gave up 5 bases; unmatched junction bases: 2. The CDR3 has 14 residues. Germline assignment: CDR1 MNHEY and CDR2 SMNVEV (reference sequence). The CDR3, as DNA: TGTGCCAGCAGTTCGGGACAGGGTACCGGGGAGCTGTTTTTT. This sequence encodes CASSSGQGTGELFF.

V gene TRBV6-5 combines with J gene TRBJ2-2; D is ambiguous. CDR3 size: 16 residues. CDR1 is MNHEY, CDR2 SVGAGI, per germline. The V end lost 4 bases, the J end lost 0 bases, and 12 bases lay between the germline ends. In DNA form, the CDR3 reads TGTGCCAGCAGTTTTGCCGACGGTGCGAACACCGGGGAGCTGTTTTTT. Its translation is CASSFADGANTGELFF.

V gene TRBV10-3 combines with J gene TRBJ2-2, with D perhaps TRBD1 (5 bases). Per germline, CDR1 ENHRY and CDR2 SYGVKD. The CDR3 contains 13 residues. V dropped 7 bases and J dropped 1 base, with 7 bases sitting between them. In DNA form, the CDR3 reads TGTGCCATCACCGACAGGAACACCGGGGAGCTGTTTTTT. It codes for CAITDRNTGELFF.

This clone was counted at least ten times. V and J are TRBV5-1 and TRBJ2-2; possibly TRBD1 for D (5 bases). V gave up 3 bases and J gave up 4 bases, with 16 bases separating them. CDR1 SGHRS and CDR2 YFSETQ come from the germline V gene. This CDR3 has 16 amino acids. The CDR3 coding sequence is TGCGCCAGCAGCTCGATACGCAGGGAAGCCACCGGGGAGCTGTTTTTT. This translates into CASSSIRREATGELFF.

The chain uses TRBV7-8 and TRBJ2-3; possible D gene TRBD1, 5 bases. Per the germline V gene, CDR1 is SGHVS and CDR2 is FQNEAQ. V shed 7 bases and J shed 7 bases, with 12 bases lying between them. There are 12 residues in the CDR3. The CDR3 sequence is CASKPQGYTQYF. CDR3 in DNA: TGTGCCAGCAAGCCTCAGGGATATACGCAGTATTTT.

The chain is built from TRBV4-2 and TRBJ2-5, with D uncertain. V lost 1 base and J lost 3, with 6 bases in between. CDR1 is LGHNA and CDR2 is YNFKEQ in the germline V gene. The CDR3 consists of 13 residues. The CDR3 loop is CASSQGLEETQYF. The CDR3 DNA follows: TGTGCCAGCAGCCAAGGTTTGGAAGAGACCCAGTACTTC.

The V call is TRBV6-5, the J call TRBJ1-2; D is perhaps TRBD1 (6 bases). Deletions cut 0 bases from V and 4 bases from J, with 6 bases between. The CDR3 has 13 residues. Per the germline V gene, CDR1 is MNHEY and CDR2 is SVGAGI. CDR3 sequence (DNA): TGTGCCAGCAGTTACTCAGGGGGCTATGGCTACACCTTC. As protein: CASSYSGGYGYTF.